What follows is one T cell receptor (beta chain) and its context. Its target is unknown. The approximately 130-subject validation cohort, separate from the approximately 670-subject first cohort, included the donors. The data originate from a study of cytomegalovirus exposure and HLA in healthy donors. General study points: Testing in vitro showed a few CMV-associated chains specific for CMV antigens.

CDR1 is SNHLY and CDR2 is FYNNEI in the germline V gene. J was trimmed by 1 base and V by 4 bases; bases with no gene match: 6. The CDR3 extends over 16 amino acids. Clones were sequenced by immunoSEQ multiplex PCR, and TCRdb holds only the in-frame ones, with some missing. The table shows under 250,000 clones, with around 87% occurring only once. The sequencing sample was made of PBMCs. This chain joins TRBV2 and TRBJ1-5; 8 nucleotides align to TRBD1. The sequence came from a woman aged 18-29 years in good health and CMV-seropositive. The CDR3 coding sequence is TGTGCCAGCAGTGCCCGACAGGGGCTAAGCAATCAGCCCCAGCATTTT. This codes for CASSARQGLSNQPQHF.